Below, 10 T cell receptor beta chains from the same sample are listed, as sequenced in a study of T cells in women clearing cervical HPV infection (dated by TCRdb to about 2018). The library relied on the immunoSEQ multiplex PCR assay. Drawn from immuneACCESS, this table holds only the in-frame rearrangements with V and J called that TCRdb kept. Clones are partly lost; checked studies trace under half to an unresolved V gene and leave the rest unexplained. The sample table includes roughly 37,000 clones. 6% to 6.5% of the sample is in the top ten clones. Sequenced material: blood buffy coat. The receptor set was obtained from a woman aged 18-70 years with a cervical HPV16 infection that either progressed to CIN3+ or cleared (not recorded which).

The CDR3 loop is CASSLDLAGGEQYF. The sequenced part of the CDR3 DNA is TGTGCCAGCAGCTTAGATCTAGCGGGTGGCGAG. This chain joins TRBV7-9 and TRBJ2-7, with 8 bases fitting TRBD2. The observed sequence ends 3 residues before the CDR3 terminus, with the missing tail filled in from the germline J gene. J was trimmed by 6 bases and V by 1 base; bases with no gene match: 5. Looked up from germline, CDR1 is SEHNR and CDR2 is FQNEAQ (reference sequence). This CDR3 region has 14 residues.

A note on this clone: The DNA ends 3 residues before the CDR3 does, and the rest of the CDR3 is filled in from the germline J gene. This chain uses TRBV4-2 with TRBJ2-3; the match to TRBD1 covers 7 bases. Per germline, CDR1 LGHNA and CDR2 YNFKEQ. V dropped 1 base and J dropped 5; count of bases not matched to a gene: 12. The length of the CDR3 is 17 residues. The CDR3: CASSQAPGQGVGDTQYF. CDR3 DNA (partial): TGTGCCAGCAGCCAAGCACCTGGGCAGGGGGTTGGAGATACG.

In regard to this clone: Read data end 3 residues before the CDR3 end; the end is taken from the germline J gene. The rearrangement links TRBV20-1 to TRBJ2-3, with 9 bases that match TRBD2. The germline V gene encodes CDR1 DFQATT and CDR2 SNEGSKA (reference sequence). The CDR3 has 15 amino acids. The trim removed 6 bases at V and 0 bases at J, leaving 7 bases unmatched. The CDR3 DNA, read in part, is TGCAGTGCCCCGAACCTAGCGGGGAGCACAGATACG. This gives the protein CSAPNLAGSTDT. The whole CDR3 sequence reads CSAPNLAGSTDTQYF.

With regard to this clone: The read ends 3 residues shy of where the CDR3 ends; the end is completed using the germline J gene. The chain couples TRBV2 to TRBJ2-5, with D unclear. From germline, CDR1 is SNHLY and CDR2 FYNNEI. The CDR3 loop spans 11 amino acids. V was clipped by 7 bases and J by 1 base, with 4 bases between them. CDR3 region: CASKLQETQYF. Partial CDR3 DNA: TGTGCCAGCAAGCTCCAAGAGACC.

Notes on this clone: The read ends 3 residues early relative to the CDR3; the germline J gene fills the gap. The chain couples TRBV19 to TRBJ1-1; no clear D. In germline, CDR1 is LNHDA, CDR2 SQIVND (reference sequence). The V gene lost 10 bases and the J gene lost 3 bases, with 12 bases spanning the gap. The CDR3 is 12 amino acids. CDR3 bases read: TGTGCCACCGTAGCGTCGGACACTGAA. It translates to CATVASDTE. Given in full, the CDR3 is CATVASDTEAFF.

With regard to this clone: The CDR3 end falls 3 residues outside the read, so it is completed with the germline J gene. The V call is TRBV19, the J call TRBJ2-3; TRBD2 matches 11 bases. Germline V gene sequence: CDR1 LNHDA, CDR2 SQIVND (reference sequence). The CDR3 has 16 residues. V trimming: 4 bases; J trimming: 4 bases; junction bases outside the gene matches: 7. Incomplete CDR3 DNA: TGTGCCAGTAGTACCGAGATAGCGGGAGGGGCAGATACG. Translation: CASSTEIAGGADT. The whole CDR3 sequence is CASSTEIAGGADTQYF.

In regard to this clone: Read data end 3 residues before the CDR3 end; the end is taken from the germline J gene. The chain employs TRBV11-2 and TRBJ2-7, with 9 bases that match TRBD1. Germline CDR1 and CDR2: SGHAT and FQNNGV. V shed 1 base and J 5 bases; nucleotides not matched to a gene: 6. This CDR3 is 15 amino acids long. Partial CDR3 DNA: TGTGCCAGCAGCTTAGTCCCTTGGACAGGGGACGAG. Its protein is CASSLVPWTGDE. The CDR3 reads in full as CASSLVPWTGDEQYF.

Notes on this clone: The CDR3 end falls 3 residues outside the read, so it is completed with the germline J gene. The V call is TRBV30, the J call TRBJ1-6, with D perhaps matching TRBD1 (5 bases). Trimming left V 4 bases short and J 7 bases short, with 14 bases between. The CDR3 spans 14 residues. Germline V gene data show CDR1 as GTSNPN and CDR2 as SVGIG (reference sequence). CDR3 sequence reads: CAWKVGRSNSPLHF. The CDR3 DNA, read in part, is TGTGCCTGGAAAGTGGGGCGGTCGAATTCACCC.

Note on this clone: The DNA ends 3 residues before the CDR3 does, and the rest of the CDR3 is filled in from the germline J gene. The chain has TRBV4-2 and TRBJ2-5, with 8 positions matching TRBD1. Per germline, CDR1 LGHNA and CDR2 YNFKEQ. V lost 4 bases to trimming and J lost 3 bases; unmatched junction nucleotides: 7. The length of the CDR3 is 15 residues. Here the CDR3 reads CASSLRTGWEETQYF. The sequenced part of the CDR3 DNA is TGTGCCAGCAGCCTTCGGACAGGGTGGGAAGAGACC.

In the case of this clone: The CDR3 end lies 3 residues beyond the end of the read and is filled in from the germline J gene. The chain employs TRBV5-1 and TRBJ1-1; D call uncertain. Germline values: CDR1 SGHRS, CDR2 YFSETQ. V was pared by 0 bases and J by 4 bases, with 13 bases between. The CDR3 consists of 15 residues. CDR3 DNA (partial): TGCGCCAGCAGCTTGGCCTCGGGGTTGGGCACTGAA. Translated, it gives CASSLASGLGTE. The whole CDR3 protein reads CASSLASGLGTEAFF.